The next 10 T cell receptor beta chains were all read from a single sample in a study of T cell responses to AZD1222 COVID-19 vaccine. This table comes from immunoSEQ multiplex PCR, and its TCRdb copy is limited to in-frame clones, with some not included. This table has about 120,000 clones, 80% to 95% appearing once. The source material was peripheral blood, sampled 28 days after the second AZD1222 dose. The receptors were gathered from an adult who received the AZD1222 COVID-19 vaccine.

The rearrangement links TRBV7-2 to TRBJ2-3; D is unresolved. CDR1 is SGHTA and CDR2 is FQGNSA in the germline V gene. Trimming stripped 1 base from V and 2 bases from J, with 7 bases between. The length of the CDR3 is 14 residues. The CDR3 here is CASSLDGSTDTQYF. CDR3 nucleotides: TGTGCCAGCAGCTTAGACGGCTCCACAGATACGCAGTATTTT.

The chain employs TRBV10-3 and TRBJ2-7; tentative D call: TRBD1 (5 bases). V lost 3 bases to trimming and J lost 0 bases, with 12 bases between them. The CDR3 runs 15 residues. From germline, CDR1 is ENHRY and CDR2 SYGVKD. The CDR3 bases are TGTGCCATCAGTGAAGGACATAAAACCTCCTACGAGCAGTACTTC. This codes for CAISEGHKTSYEQYF.

The chain is built from TRBV5-1 and TRBJ2-3; 7 bases map to TRBD1. V was pared by 3 bases and J by 1 base, with 2 bases of the junction left unmatched. This CDR3 has 14 amino acids. Germline-derived CDR1 and CDR2 are SGHRS and YFSETQ. The CDR3 is CASSSGQGTDTQYF. Here the CDR3 DNA reads TGCGCCAGCAGCTCTGGACAGGGCACAGATACGCAGTATTTT.

The CDR3 sequence: CASRIGTASNQPQHF. The CDR3 DNA reads as TGCGCCAGCAGGATCGGGACGGCTAGCAATCAGCCCCAGCATTTT. The V and J genes are TRBV5-1 and TRBJ1-5; tentatively, D is TRBD1 (5 bases). The CDR3 runs to 15 residues. The V gene's germline CDR1 is SGHRS and CDR2 YFSETQ. With 5 bases removed from V and 0 bases from J, the gap between germline ends came to 12 bases.

The chain carries TRBV14 and TRBJ1-1; no clear D gene. CDR1 and CDR2 from the germline V gene are SGHDN and FVKESK. This CDR3 is built from 12 residues. V was shortened by 1 base and J by 8 bases, with 8 bases between the two germline ends. This CDR3 is CASSQVGVEAFF. The CDR3 bases are TGTGCCAGCAGCCAAGTTGGCGTCGAAGCTTTCTTT.

This chain connects TRBV7-2 to TRBJ1-1; TRBD1 is a possible D gene (5 bases). The CDR3 covers 15 residues. The germline V and J ends were trimmed by 3 bases and 1 base, with 12 bases remaining between them. Germline loops: CDR1 SGHTA, CDR2 FQGNSA. The CDR3 here is CASSFAGPGNTEAFF. In nucleotides, the CDR3 is TGTGCCAGCAGCTTTGCGGGACCAGGGAACACTGAAGCTTTCTTT.

The chain combines TRBV5-6 with TRBJ1-2, with D uncertain. Germline-derived CDR1 and CDR2 are SGHDT and YYEEEE. This CDR3 comprises 13 residues. V was shortened by 4 bases and J by 5 bases, with 12 bases between the two germline ends. The CDR3 spells CASSPQSPYGYTF. CDR3 bases: TGTGCCAGCAGCCCACAGTCCCCATATGGCTACACCTTC.

As concerns this clone: A read error is the likely source, as a far larger clone sits one nucleotide away. The chain couples TRBV6-4 to TRBJ1-6; D call uncertain. This CDR3 has 13 residues. Trimming took 2 bases from V and 6 from J, leaving 5 bases between them. Germline CDR1 and CDR2: MRHNA and SNTAGT. CDR3 protein: CASSDRANSPLHF. The CDR3 bases are TGTGCCAGCAGTGACAGGGCTAATTCACCCCTCCACTTT.

The CDR3 sequence: CACPSCRATNEKLFF. The CDR3 DNA follows: TGTGCCTGCCCCTCCTGCCGTGCAACTAATGAAAAACTGTTTTTT. The chain combines TRBV7-8 with TRBJ1-4, with unresolved D. V gave up 11 bases and J gave up 0 bases, with 16 bases separating them. In germline, CDR1 is SGHVS, CDR2 FQNEAQ. This CDR3 spans 15 amino acids.

The chain uses TRBV18 and TRBJ2-1; TRBD1 might be the D (5 bases). CDR3 length: 16 amino acids. Trimming pared 3 bases from V and 2 bases from J, leaving 14 bases between. Germline V gene data show CDR1 as KGHSH and CDR2 as LQKENI. The CDR3 sequence: CASSPQAARAYNEQFF. CDR3 DNA: TGTGCCAGCTCACCCCAGGCAGCCAGGGCCTACAATGAGCAGTTCTTC.